The T cell receptor beta chain described here comes from a study of blood T cell repertoires in COVID-19. Repertoires were generated with immunoSEQ multiplex PCR, while TCRdb's copy carries only in-frame clones and drops some. This sample has some 350,000 clones, with 80% to 90% found just once. Germline V gives CDR1 GTSNPN, CDR2 SVGIG (reference sequence). After removal of 5 bases from V and 6 bases from J, the junction contained 6 bases not matched to a gene. The CDR3 loop spans 13 amino acids. The TCR was taken from a man aged 30-40 years with active or convalescent COVID-19. Material: peripheral blood. The gene calls are TRBV30 and TRBJ2-2; TRBD1 agrees at 7 bases. In DNA, the CDR3 is TGTGCCTGGGAACAGGGGTGGGCCGGGGAGCTGTTTTTT. Its translation is CAWEQGWAGELFF.